This T cell receptor (beta chain) appears in the sequencing data of a study of blood T cell repertoires in COVID-19. On the study more broadly: Recovered participants had two consecutive negative NP/OP PCR tests, healthcare professional clearance, or symptom resolution. There were acute and convalescent COVID-19 samples, and they came from the United States, Italy and Spain. T cells, B-cell-depleted T cells, or PBMCs provided the cDNA or gDNA that served as material.

In the authors' workflow: Counts of nucleated cells, estimated from reference gene primer amplification, were obtained. Sequencing was performed with immunoSEQ multiplex PCR; in TCRdb, only in-frame clones are kept and a portion is missing. Clonal size and the V and J genes are those of that table, whereas D and trimming came from the DNA. Found here are roughly 230,000 clones, around 90% of them singletons; the top ten hold 7.2%. Germline loops: CDR1 SNHLY, CDR2 FYNNEI. The CDR3 spans 17 residues. V shed 6 bases and J 0 bases; nucleotides not matched to a gene: 11. Sequencing input: PBMCs or T cells enriched from blood (not recorded which). The sequence was collected from a man aged 30 to 45 in a cohort exposed to, infected with or recovered from COVID-19 (not recorded which). The J gene is TRBJ1-5, the V gene TRBV2; 7 bases are a match to TRBD1. CDR3 sequence reads: CASRDSGTVYSNQPQHF. CDR3 sequence (DNA): TGTGCCAGCAGAGATTCCGGGACAGTCTATAGCAATCAGCCCCAGCATTTT.